A selection of T cell receptor beta chains follows, all from one sample in a study of blood T cell repertoires in COVID-19. Produced via immunoSEQ multiplex PCR; TCRdb's table is partial and in-frame only. Among about 400,000 clones listed, roughly nine tenths were seen once. Sequenced: PBMCs or T cells enriched from blood (not recorded which). These receptors all stem from a woman younger than 45 who had recovered from COVID-19. Both conserved end residues are part of each CDR3. The D gene is left open where the match is weak. A clone size is listed for some rows: how often the clone was seen (once, few, many), or a class if it is expanded.

d_gene,v_gene,abundance,j_gene,CDR3aa,CDR3nt
TRBD2,TRBV29-1,-,TRBJ2-1,CSVPGIAGVTPYNEQFF,TGCAGCGTCCCTGGGATAGCGGGAGTTACCCCCTACAATGAGCAGTTCTTC
-,TRBV11-2,-,TRBJ2-4,CASSSSARNLNIQYF,TGTGCCAGCAGCTCCTCCGCGAGGAATTTGAACATTCAGTACTTC
TRBD1,TRBV5-8,-,TRBJ2-1,CASSEDRGPYNEQFF,TGTGCCAGCAGCGAAGACAGGGGCCCCTACAATGAGCAGTTCTTC
-,TRBV12-3/TRBV12-4,-,TRBJ1-2,CASSYGGLGYTF,TGTGCCAGCAGTTATGGAGGGCTCGGCTACACCTTC
TRBD2,TRBV7-8,-,TRBJ2-3,CASSPGHGAGGRDTQYF,TGTGCCAGCAGCCCCGGCCACGGGGCGGGAGGGCGGGATACGCAGTATTTT
TRBD1,TRBV19,-,TRBJ1-2,CASDQGDSSNYGYTF,TGTGCCAGCGACCAGGGGGATTCTTCTAACTATGGCTACACCTTC
TRBD1,TRBV6-4,-,TRBJ2-7,CASSDFGTGSYEQYF,TGTGCCAGCAGTGATTTCGGGACAGGTTCCTACGAGCAGTACTTC
TRBD1,TRBV11-2,-,TRBJ1-2,CASSLDLVWTGNGYTF,TGTGCCAGCAGCTTAGATTTGGTGTGGACAGGGAATGGCTACACCTTC
-,TRBV30,few,TRBJ1-5,CAWSRSAWSQPQHF,TGTGCCTGGAGTAGGTCCGCATGGAGTCAGCCCCAGCATTTT
-,TRBV11-2,-,TRBJ2-5,CASSGLETQYF,TGTGCCAGCAGCGGGCTGGAGACCCAGTACTTC
-,TRBV27,-,TRBJ1-1,CASSSPRGTEAFF,TGTGCCAGCAGTTCACCCAGGGGAACTGAAGCTTTCTTT
-,TRBV6-6,-,TRBJ2-3,CASSRSTPLSSHTQYF,TGTGCCAGCAGTCGAAGTACCCCCCTTAGTAGCCATACGCAGTATTTT
TRBD1,TRBV10-2,-,TRBJ1-2,CASRDPDRDDYTF,TGCGCCAGCAGGGATCCGGACAGGGACGACTACACCTTC
TRBD1,TRBV11-2,-,TRBJ2-3,CASINIYPGGKSDTQYF,TGTGCCAGCATCAATATTTACCCAGGGGGTAAGTCAGATACGCAGTATTTT
-,TRBV27,-,TRBJ2-7,CASSNGGTVYEQYF,TGTGCCAGCAGTAATGGGGGGACGGTTTACGAGCAGTACTTC
-,TRBV28,-,TRBJ1-5,CASSPWGQPQHF,TGTGCCAGCAGCCCATGGGGCCAGCCCCAGCATTTT